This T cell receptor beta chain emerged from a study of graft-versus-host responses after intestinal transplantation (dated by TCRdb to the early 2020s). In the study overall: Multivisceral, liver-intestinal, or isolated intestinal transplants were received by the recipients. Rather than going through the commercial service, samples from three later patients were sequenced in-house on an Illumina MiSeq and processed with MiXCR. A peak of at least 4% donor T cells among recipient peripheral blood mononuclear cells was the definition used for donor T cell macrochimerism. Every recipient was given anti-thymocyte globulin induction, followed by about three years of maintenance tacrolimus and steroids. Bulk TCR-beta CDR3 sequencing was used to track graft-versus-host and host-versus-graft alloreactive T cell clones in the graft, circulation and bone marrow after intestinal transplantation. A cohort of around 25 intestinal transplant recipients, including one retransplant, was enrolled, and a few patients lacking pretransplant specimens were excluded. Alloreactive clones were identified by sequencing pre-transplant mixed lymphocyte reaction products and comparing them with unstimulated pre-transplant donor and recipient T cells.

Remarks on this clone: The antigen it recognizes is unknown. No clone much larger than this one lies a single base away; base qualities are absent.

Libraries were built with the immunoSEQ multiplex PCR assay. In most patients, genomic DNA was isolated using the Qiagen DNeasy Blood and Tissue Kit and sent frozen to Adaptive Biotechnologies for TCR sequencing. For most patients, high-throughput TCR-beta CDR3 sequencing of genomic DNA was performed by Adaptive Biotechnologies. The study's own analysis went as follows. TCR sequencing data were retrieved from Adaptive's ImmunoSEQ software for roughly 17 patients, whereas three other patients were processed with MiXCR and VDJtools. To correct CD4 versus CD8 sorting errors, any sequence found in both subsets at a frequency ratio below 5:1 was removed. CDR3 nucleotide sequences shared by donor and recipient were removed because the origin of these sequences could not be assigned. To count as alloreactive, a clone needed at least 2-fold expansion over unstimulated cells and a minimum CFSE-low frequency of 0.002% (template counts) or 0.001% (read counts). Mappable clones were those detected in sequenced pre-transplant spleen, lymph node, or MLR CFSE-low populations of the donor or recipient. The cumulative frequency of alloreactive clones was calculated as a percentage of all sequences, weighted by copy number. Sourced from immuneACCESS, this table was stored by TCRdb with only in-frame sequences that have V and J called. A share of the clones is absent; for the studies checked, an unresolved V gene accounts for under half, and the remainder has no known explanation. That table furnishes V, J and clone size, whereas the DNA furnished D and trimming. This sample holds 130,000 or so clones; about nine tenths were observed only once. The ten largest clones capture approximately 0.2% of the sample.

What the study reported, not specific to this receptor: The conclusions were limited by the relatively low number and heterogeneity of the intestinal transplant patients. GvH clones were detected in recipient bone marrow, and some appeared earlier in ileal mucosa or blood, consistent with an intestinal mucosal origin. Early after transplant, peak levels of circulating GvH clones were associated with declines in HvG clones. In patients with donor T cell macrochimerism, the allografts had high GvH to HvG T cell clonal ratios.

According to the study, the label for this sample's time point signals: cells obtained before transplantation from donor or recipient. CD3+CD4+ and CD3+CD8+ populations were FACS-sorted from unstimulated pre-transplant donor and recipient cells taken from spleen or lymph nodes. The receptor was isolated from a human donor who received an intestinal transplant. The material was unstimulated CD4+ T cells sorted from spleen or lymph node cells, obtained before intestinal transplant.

The CDR3 region: CATGRFNQPQHF. The DNA is as follows: TGTGCCACAGGGCGGTTCAATCAGCCCCAGCATTTT. The rearranged segments are TRBV2 and TRBJ1-5; TRBD1 is a possible D gene, resting on 5 matching bases. The CDR3 runs 12 amino acids, cysteine and phenylalanine included. Only the CDR3 DNA stays, 36 bases, in frame from base 1. As encoded in the germline V gene, CDR1 is SNHLY while CDR2 is FYNNEI. The V end loses 10 bases and the J end loses 3 bases, and a stretch of 10 bases separates them.